This T cell receptor (beta chain) was sequenced during a study of T cells in Graves' hyperthyroidism and ophthalmopathy (dated by TCRdb to between 2017 and 2020). Regarding the research as a whole: Peripheral blood was collected at initial diagnosis, before any treatment. The paper describes TCR Vbeta CDR3 sequencing of some 130 peripheral blood samples, made up of 43 ophthalmopathy patients, 70 to 80 hyperthyroidism patients and about 17 progressor patients. The roughly 91 discovery patients were randomly divided into training and test sets at a 7:3 ratio. Following sampling, methimazole starting at 30 mg daily was given to hyperthyroidism patients, and high-dose intravenous methylprednisolone was given to ophthalmopathy patients. In addition, the study compared T-cell repertoires in thyroid tissue and in blood from roughly six Graves' hyperthyroidism patients. Prospective prediction of ophthalmopathy was tested in an independent validation cohort consisting of under 20 hyperthyroidism patients and more than 15 patients who later progressed to ophthalmopathy. To identify TCR V-J signatures that set the groups apart, the researchers used a discovery cohort of more than 95 patients, made up of under 45 with Graves' ophthalmopathy and about 55 with stable Graves' hyperthyroidism.

The study at large found these results: Sample size was not statistically predetermined, and investigators were not blinded to group allocation. In validation, progression to ophthalmopathy was predicted by the model with almost 71% sensitivity and 72% to 80% specificity, a median of about 6 months before onset. Most expanded thyroid clonotypes (frequency above 0.001) were also detected in blood, suggesting blood repertoires may reflect thyroid immune responses. A model built on a 13 V-J signature distinguished ophthalmopathy from stable hyperthyroidism, reaching around 88% sensitivity and about 81% specificity in cross-validation and 80%/75% in testing.

Moderately to severely active disease, a Clinical Activity Score of at least 3, a NOSPECS grade of at least 4, and a duration under 3 months were present in ophthalmopathy patients. Exclusion was applied to patients with uncontrolled infections, other autoimmune diseases, pregnancy or lactation. Diagnoses were established on the basis of clinical symptoms, serum thyroxine and TRAb, thyroid ultrasound, and orbital computed tomography. Ficoll-Paque density gradient centrifugation was used to isolate PBMCs from around 10 ml of fresh peripheral blood. Trizol reagent was used to extract total RNA, and RNA quality was then checked on an Agilent 2100 Bioanalyzer. Amplification of TCR beta CDR3 regions was carried out from RNA transcripts. For the first round of RT-PCR on the TCR CDR3, the HTBI primer set was used together with the Qiagen OneStep RT-PCR kit. A second multiplex PCR round built the libraries, followed by size selection and purification. Libraries were sequenced paired-end with 100 bp reads on an Illumina HiSeq2000. The original pipeline was this. Raw data were processed with SOAPnuke, discarding reads with adapters, uncalled bases, mean Phred below 15, or no exact constant-primer or identifier match. High-quality paired reads were merged with COPE v1.2.5, and unique nucleotide sequences were defined as clonotypes. Clonotypes were aligned to IMGT TRBV, TRBD and TRBJ reference segments using MiTCR v1.1. Only V-J combinations with frequency above 0.0001, covering 98% to 99.2% of repertoires, were analysed. A TCS score was defined as the ratio between F50 (clonal expansion) and ExV (chaos), using BLOSUM62-based TCRdist between CDR3 peptides within each V-J. Welch's t-statistics and random forest reduced just over 500 V-J features to some 14, which were used in a naive Bayes classifier (R e1071). The public sequencing data were trimmed at Q25 with fastp and processed into clonotypes with MiXCR by TCRdb, which kept only in-frame beta chains. Here each entry gathers all rows of one CDR3 protein and keeps the most common genes and DNA. None of the V and J calls come from the authors' own analysis; TCRdb made them. This sample lists about 640,000 distinct CDR3 sequences; 20% were detected once. More than 30% of the sample comes from the top ten.

A distance of 13 bases separates the germline ends of V and J, which lose 8 bases and 5 bases respectively. Sequences SNHLY (CDR1) and FYNNEI (CDR2) are obtained from the germline V gene. Measured from the cysteine to the phenylalanine, the CDR3 is 12 residues long. Just CDR3 DNA is preserved here, 36 bases in frame from base 1. In its sample, this clonotype was seen a few times. Its antigen specificity is not known. Within one base of it there is no much larger clone, and no base qualities were kept. This chain is built from TRBV2 and TRBJ2-7; the D gene is perhaps TRBD1 or TRBD2, each of them matching over 7 bases. The origin of this receptor is a man aged 25 to 45 with Graves' ophthalmopathy. Sequenced input: blood. The nucleotide sequence reads as follows: TGTGCCAGCCAGGGGGGGGTCGACGAGCAGTACTTC. This is translated as CASQGGVDEQYF.